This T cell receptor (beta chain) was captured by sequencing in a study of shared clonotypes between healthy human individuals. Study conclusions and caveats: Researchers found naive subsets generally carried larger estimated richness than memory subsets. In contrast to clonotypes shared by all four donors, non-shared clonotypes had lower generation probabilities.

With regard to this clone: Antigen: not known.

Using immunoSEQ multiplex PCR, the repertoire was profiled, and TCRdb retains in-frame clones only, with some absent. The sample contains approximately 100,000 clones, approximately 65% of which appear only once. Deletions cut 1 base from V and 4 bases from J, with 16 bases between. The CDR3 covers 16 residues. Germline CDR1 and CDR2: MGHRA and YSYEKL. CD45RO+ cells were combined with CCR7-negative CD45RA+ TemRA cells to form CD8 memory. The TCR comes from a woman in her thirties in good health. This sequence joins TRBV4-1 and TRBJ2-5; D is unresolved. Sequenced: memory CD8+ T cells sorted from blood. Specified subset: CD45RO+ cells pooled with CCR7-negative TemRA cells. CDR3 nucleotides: TGCGCCAGCAGCCAAGTGAATATGGGCTTCACAGAGACCCAGTACTTC. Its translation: CASSQVNMGFTETQYF.